Below are 14 T cell receptor beta chains sequenced from a single sample in a study of shared clonotypes between healthy human individuals. Repertoires were generated with immunoSEQ multiplex PCR, while TCRdb's copy carries only in-frame clones and drops some. Here the sample spans about 470,000 clones, more than 75% being singletons. Sequencing input: PBMCs. Source of these receptors: a woman in her forties in good health. Some clones in this sample may be carry-over from other donors' samples.

This clone has more than one count but fewer than ten. The chain recombines TRBV29-1 with TRBJ1-1; TRBD1 matches at 7 bases. The CDR3 is 13 residues long. The trim removed 8 bases at V and 0 bases at J, leaving 6 bases unmatched. Germline V gene sequence: CDR1 SQVTM, CDR2 ANQGSEA. CDR3 sequence reads: CSIRQGLNTEAFF. Here the CDR3 DNA reads TGCAGCATAAGACAGGGATTGAACACTGAAGCTTTCTTT.

The chain joins TRBV10-3 to TRBJ2-5, with 7 positions matching TRBD2. This CDR3 contains 14 residues. After removal of 3 bases from V and 2 bases from J, the junction contained 3 bases not matched to a gene. The germline gives CDR1 ENHRY, CDR2 SYGVKD. The CDR3 coding sequence is TGTGCCATCAGTGACCTAGCGGAACAAGAGACCCAGTACTTC. Protein product: CAISDLAEQETQYF.

The chain joins TRBV5-1 to TRBJ1-5, with 9 bases matching TRBD1. The CDR3 contains 14 residues. The germline V gene encodes CDR1 SGHRS and CDR2 YFSETQ. V was pared by 4 bases and J by 7 bases, with 6 bases of the junction left unmatched. CDR3 loop: CASSPGQGRQPQHF. The DNA of the CDR3 is TGCGCCAGCAGCCCGGGACAGGGACGCCAGCCCCAGCATTTT.

The V call is TRBV4-1, the J call TRBJ2-3, with D uncertain. The V end lost 1 base, the J end lost 4 bases, and 9 bases lay between the germline ends. Germline-derived CDR1 and CDR2 are MGHRA and YSYEKL. The CDR3 has 14 residues. The CDR3 loop reads CASSQAVRADTQYF. Written as DNA, the CDR3 is TGCGCCAGCAGCCAAGCGGTCCGAGCAGATACGCAGTATTTT.

The chain uses TRBV7-9 and TRBJ2-3, with a weak D call TRBD1 (6 bases). This CDR3 region has 13 residues. Trimming took off 4 bases at V and 5 bases at J, with 10 bases between the two ends. The germline CDR1 and CDR2 sequences are SEHNR and FQNEAQ (reference sequence). This CDR3 reads CASSSRTEDTQYF. The DNA of the CDR3 is TGTGCCAGCAGCTCACGGACAGAAGATACGCAGTATTTT.

This chain joins TRBV6-1 and TRBJ1-2; tentative D call: TRBD1 (6 bases). V shed 0 bases and J shed 4 bases, with 12 bases lying between them. Germline loops: CDR1 MNHNS, CDR2 SASEGT. This CDR3 is built from 15 residues. Here the CDR3 DNA reads TGTGCCAGCAGTGAAGCGCTTCAGGGGCGCTATGGCTACACCTTC. It yields the protein CASSEALQGRYGYTF.

J is TRBJ2-7 and V is TRBV6-5, with 7 bases identical to TRBD1. Per the germline V gene, CDR1 is MNHEY and CDR2 is SVGAGI. Unmatched junction bases numbered 10, after V lost 5 bases and J lost 3 bases. The CDR3 has 15 amino acids. The CDR3 nucleotides read TGTGCCAGCAGTAACCCCGGGACAGTGGGCTACGAGCAGTACTTC. Translated, it gives CASSNPGTVGYEQYF.

Notes on this clone: The same CDR3 arises from other DNA sequences in this sample as well. The chain links TRBV28 to TRBJ2-7, with no clear D. The V end lost 3 bases, the J end lost 4 bases, and 7 bases lay between the germline ends. The germline V gene encodes CDR1 MDHEN and CDR2 SYDVKM. This CDR3 spans 12 amino acids. CDR3 protein: CASSLLSYEQYF. The CDR3 DNA is TGTGCCAGCAGTTTGCTGTCTTACGAGCAGTACTTC.

The V call is TRBV28, the J call TRBJ1-5; unclear D gene. Germline V gene data show CDR1 as MDHEN and CDR2 as SYDVKM. The CDR3 has 13 amino acids. Trimming cost V 9 bases and J 4 bases, with 13 bases left between them. CDR3: CASGREMNQPQHF. In nucleotides, the CDR3 is TGTGCCAGTGGAAGGGAAATGAATCAGCCCCAGCATTTT.

Many counts were recorded for this clone. Other DNA sequences within the sample encode an identical CDR3. The chain combines TRBV27 with TRBJ2-7; 8 positions agree with TRBD2. Germline V gives CDR1 MNHEY, CDR2 SMNVEV (reference sequence). CDR3 size: 14 residues. V shed 5 bases, J shed 2 bases, and the junction held 5 bases outside the gene matches. The CDR3 sequence is CASSRAGGTYEQYF. CDR3 DNA: TGTGCCAGCAGTAGGGCGGGAGGCACCTACGAGCAGTACTTC.

The chain links TRBV5-4 to TRBJ2-7, with 12 positions matching TRBD2. The length of the CDR3 is 14 residues. The V gene end was trimmed by 4 bases and the J gene end by 2 bases; junction bases not matched to a gene: 1. CDR1 is SGHNT, CDR2 YYREEE, per germline (reference sequence). The CDR3 DNA follows: TGTGCCAGCAGCCTAGCGGGAGGGACCTACGAGCAGTACTTC. This sequence encodes CASSLAGGTYEQYF. Full variable domain (remainder filled in from reference TRBV5-4 and TRBJ2-7): ETGVTQSPTHLIKTRGQQVTLRCSSQSGHNTVSWYQQALGQGPQFIFQYYREEENGRGNFPPRFSGLQFPNYSSELNVNALELDDSALYLCASSLAGGTYEQYFGPGTRLTVT.

This clone was observed once. The V call is TRBV5-6, the J call TRBJ1-1, with D perhaps matching TRBD1 (5 bases). Trimming removed 4 bases at V and 5 bases at J, with 12 bases between. This CDR3 contains 13 residues. The V gene's germline CDR1 is SGHDT and CDR2 YYEEEE. In DNA form, the CDR3 reads TGTGCCAGCAGCCGCAGGGTCGGGACTGAAGCTTTCTTT. This encodes CASSRRVGTEAFF.

This clone came up a few times. The rearrangement uses TRBV4-1 and TRBJ1-2; no definite D call. The CDR3 is 14 amino acids. Trimming removed 0 bases from V and 5 bases from J, with 10 bases in between. Germline V gives CDR1 MGHRA, CDR2 YSYEKL. CDR3 residues: CASSQDRRAYGYTF. The CDR3 nucleotides are TGCGCCAGCAGCCAAGATAGGAGGGCTTATGGCTACACCTTC.

The chain has TRBV2 and TRBJ2-4, with 10 bases matching TRBD2. In germline, CDR1 is SNHLY, CDR2 FYNNEI. Trimming took 5 bases from V and 1 from J; bases not matched to a gene: 5. This CDR3 has 16 residues. The CDR3 DNA is TGTGCCAGCAGTCGACTGGGACTAGCGGCCAAAAACATTCAGTACTTC. The encoded protein is CASSRLGLAAKNIQYF.